These 18 T cell receptor beta chains were all obtained from the same sample, sequenced in a study of blood T cell repertoires in COVID-19. TCRdb keeps only in-frame clones here, not all; method: immunoSEQ multiplex PCR. The sample contains about 480,000 clones, approximately 92% of which appear only once. What was sequenced was peripheral blood. These receptors originate from a man aged 18 to 30 with COVID-19, enrolled during active disease.

The chain recombines TRBV4-2 with TRBJ2-3; 10 bases map to TRBD2. With V trimmed by 4 bases and J by 0 bases, 4 bases remained unmatched. Germline V gene data show CDR1 as LGHNA and CDR2 as YNFKEQ. The CDR3 is 16 amino acids. The CDR3 nucleotides read TGTGCCAGCAGCCTCACTAGCGGGGCTAGCACAGATACGCAGTATTTT. It codes for CASSLTSGASTDTQYF.

This chain joins TRBV3-1 (or the pseudogene TRBV3-2) and TRBJ2-2, with a possible D match to TRBD2 (7 bases). V was cut by 6 bases and J by 5 bases, with 19 bases left in between. The CDR3 runs 16 residues. Germline CDR1 and CDR2: LGHDT and YNNKEL (reference sequence). CDR3 amino acids: CASRARGLSGTGELFF. DNA for the CDR3: TGTGCCAGCAGGGCCAGGGGACTAAGTGGGACCGGGGAGCTGTTTTTT.

J is TRBJ2-5 and V is TRBV29-1; TRBD1 aligns across 10 bases. After removal of 6 bases from V and 3 bases from J, the junction contained 4 bases not matched to a gene. Per the germline V gene, CDR1 is SQVTM and CDR2 is ANQGSEA. There are 13 residues in the CDR3. This CDR3 is CSVAGTGEETQYF. DNA for the CDR3: TGCAGCGTAGCCGGGACAGGGGAAGAGACCCAGTACTTC.

The chain uses TRBV11-3 and TRBJ1-2; 10 bases line up with TRBD1. Per the germline V gene, CDR1 is SGHNT and CDR2 is YENEEA. V dropped 3 bases and J dropped 3; count of bases not matched to a gene: 4. The length of the CDR3 is 15 residues. The CDR3 DNA sequence: TGTGCCAGCAGCTTTCGGGACAGGGGAGACTATGGCTACACCTTC. It yields the protein CASSFRDRGDYGYTF.

This chain connects TRBV19 to TRBJ1-2, with TRBD1 identical over 7 bases. The V gene's germline CDR1 is LNHDA and CDR2 SQIVND (reference sequence). V lost 3 bases to trimming and J lost 8 bases; unmatched junction nucleotides: 6. The CDR3 is 13 residues long. CDR3 amino acids: CASSIGRGSGYTF. CDR3 nucleotide sequence: TGTGCCAGTAGTATTGGCAGGGGGTCCGGCTACACCTTC.

This chain uses TRBV3-1 (or the pseudogene TRBV3-2) with TRBJ2-5, with 8 bases matching TRBD2. Germline CDR1 reads LGHDT; CDR2 reads YNNKEL (reference sequence). V lost 2 bases, J lost 2 bases, and 1 base stayed unmatched. This CDR3 comprises 14 residues. The CDR3: CASSQSGGQETQYF. CDR3 DNA sequence: TGTGCCAGCAGCCAAAGCGGGGGACAAGAGACCCAGTACTTC.

This clone was detected once. J is TRBJ2-2 and V is TRBV6-6; D is unresolved. Trimming cost V 4 bases and J 0 bases, with 6 bases left between them. The CDR3 loop spans 14 amino acids. From germline, CDR1 is MNHNY and CDR2 SVGAGI (reference sequence). DNA of the CDR3: TGTGCCAGCAGTTTAACAGCGAACACCGGGGAGCTGTTTTTT. It codes for CASSLTANTGELFF.

V usage is TRBV6-1 and J usage is TRBJ1-5; 9 nucleotides align to TRBD1. The CDR3 is 16 amino acids. V was pared by 2 bases and J by 1 base, with 3 bases of the junction left unmatched. Germline CDR1 reads MNHNS; CDR2 reads SASEGT. The CDR3 loop reads CASSEYRGLSNQPQHF. The CDR3 region has the DNA TGTGCCAGCAGTGAATACAGGGGGCTAAGCAATCAGCCCCAGCATTTT.

This clone was counted ten times or more. V usage is TRBV27 and J usage is TRBJ2-1; 8 bases are shared with TRBD2. The ends lost 3 bases at V and 0 bases at J; junction bases unmatched: 16. The germline V gene encodes CDR1 MNHEY and CDR2 SMNVEV (reference sequence). The CDR3 loop spans 20 amino acids. The CDR3: CASSFRTGLVPSSSYNEQFF. The DNA for the CDR3 is TGTGCCAGCAGTTTCAGAACGGGACTAGTCCCTTCGAGCTCCTACAATGAGCAGTTCTTC.

The chain couples TRBV13 to TRBJ1-6, with D possibly TRBD1 on 6 matching bases. Germline V gives CDR1 PRHDT, CDR2 FYEKMQ (reference sequence). The CDR3 extends over 16 amino acids. The V end lost 5 bases, the J end lost 2 bases, and 13 bases lay between the germline ends. The CDR3 here is CASSGRGNTYNSPLHF. The CDR3 DNA sequence: TGTGCCAGCAGCGGCAGGGGAAATACCTATAATTCACCCCTCCACTTT.

This clone was observed a single time. This chain connects TRBV20-1 to TRBJ2-1; D is ambiguous. Trimming left V 1 base short and J 6 bases short, with 4 bases between. There are 11 residues in the CDR3. The V gene's germline CDR1 is DFQATT and CDR2 SNEGSKA (reference sequence). The chain's CDR3 is CSARGLNEQFF. DNA for the CDR3: TGCAGTGCTAGAGGTCTCAATGAGCAGTTCTTC.

The V gene is TRBV30, the J gene TRBJ1-5; 7 positions agree with TRBD1. The germline V gene has CDR1 GTSNPN and CDR2 SVGIG (reference sequence). The CDR3 is 15 residues long. The junction had 9 bases not matched to a gene; V was cut back by 0 bases and J by 7 bases. This chain's CDR3 is CAWSVIAGGKQPQHF. The CDR3 DNA is TGTGCCTGGAGTGTAATAGCAGGGGGGAAACAGCCCCAGCATTTT.

The chain is built from TRBV6-5 and TRBJ2-7, with 14 nucleotides matching TRBD2. This CDR3 is 16 amino acids long. The junction had 0 bases not matched to a gene; V was cut back by 0 bases and J by 2 bases. Germline CDR1 is MNHEY and CDR2 is SVGAGI. This CDR3 is CASSYSGLAGAYEQYF. The CDR3 coding sequence is TGTGCCAGCAGTTACTCGGGACTAGCGGGAGCCTACGAGCAGTACTTC.

J is TRBJ2-5 and V is TRBV5-4, with 11 bases matching TRBD1. Germline V lookup: CDR1 SGHNT, CDR2 YYREEE (reference sequence). V lost 4 bases to trimming and J lost 5 bases; unmatched junction nucleotides: 7. The CDR3 has 15 residues. CDR3 in amino acids: CASSHGQGAPETQYF. CDR3 sequence (DNA): TGTGCCAGCAGCCATGGACAGGGGGCGCCGGAGACCCAGTACTTC.

The chain has TRBV27 and TRBJ1-1, with 8 bases that match TRBD1. The CDR3 extends over 14 amino acids. Germline CDR1 MNHEY, CDR2 SMNVEV (reference sequence). J lost 5 bases, V lost 6 bases, and 8 bases had no gene match. CDR3 sequence reads: CASRKTGDWTEAFF. CDR3 sequence (DNA): TGTGCCAGCAGAAAGACAGGGGATTGGACTGAAGCTTTCTTT.

The gene calls are TRBV15 and TRBJ2-3, with a tentative D call TRBD1 (5 bases). V was trimmed by 1 base and J by 1 base, leaving 15 bases between them. The germline V gene encodes CDR1 LNHNV and CDR2 YYDKDF (reference sequence). The CDR3 is 17 residues long. The CDR3 is CATSRVWGRWGTDTQYF. DNA of the CDR3: TGTGCCACCAGCAGAGTTTGGGGCCGGTGGGGCACAGATACGCAGTATTTT.

The genes are TRBV18 and TRBJ1-2; 9 positions match TRBD1. Trimming took 2 bases from V and 6 from J; bases not matched to a gene: 1. Per the germline V gene, CDR1 is KGHSH and CDR2 is LQKENI. The CDR3 spans 13 residues. CDR3 bases: TGTGCCAGCTCACCATGGACAGGGGATGGCTACACCTTC. Amino acid sequence: CASSPWTGDGYTF. The variable domain in full, completed from reference TRBV18 and TRBJ1-2, reads NAGVMQNPRHLVRRRGQEARLRCSPMKGHSHVYWYRQLPEEGLKFMVYLQKENIIDESGMPKERFSAEFPKEGPSILRIQQVVRGDSAAYFCASSPWTGDGYTFGSGTRLTVV.

The rearrangement uses TRBV5-1 and TRBJ2-1, with a weak D call TRBD1 (6 bases). V was cut by 6 bases and J by 6 bases, with 16 bases left in between. Germline V gene sequence: CDR1 SGHRS, CDR2 YFSETQ. This CDR3 is 14 amino acids long. The DNA of the CDR3 is TGCGCCAGCAACAAGGACAGTAGCGTCAATGAGCAGTTCTTC. Translation: CASNKDSSVNEQFF. Drawing the rest from reference TRBV5-1 and TRBJ2-1, the complete variable domain is KAGVTQTPRYLIKTRGQQVTLSCSPISGHRSVSWYQQTPGQGLQFLFEYFSETQRNKGNFPGRFSGRQFSNSRSEMNVSTLELGDSALYLCASNKDSSVNEQFFGPGTRLTVL.